This T cell receptor beta chain emerged from a study of T cell clusters in autoimmune cytopenias. Study details: The median distinct TRB clonotype count was approximately 2,500 per sample, from a median 51,575 reads. Study findings and constraints: Healthy donors had around 3.1-fold more exclusive TRB clusters than active autoimmune hepatitis patients. Primary autoimmune cytopenia patients appeared to lack physiological T cell clusters present in healthy donors. The cluster-lack signature was not seen for secondary cytopenia versus chronic lymphocytic leukemia.

TRB was amplified by touch-down multiplex PCR, primer pools A and B combined. With the multiplex PCR reads reprocessed, TCRdb shows one record per CDR3 protein and no DNA. The sample totals 2,000 to 3,000 distinct CDR3 sequences. Each sample's input was approximately 270 ng genomic DNA, approximately 37,500 genome equivalents. CDR1 and CDR2 (germline): SGHTA, FQGNSA. The CDR3 runs to 14 residues. To note about this clonotype: Its specificity is unknown.

The sequenced sample was peripheral blood. This chain uses TRBV7-2 with TRBJ1-2; TCRdb's D gene call, TRBD1, goes unchecked for lack of DNA. The clonotype originates from a human donor with an autoimmune cytopenia or autoimmune hepatitis (not recorded which). CDR3 residues: CASRQPGQGFGYTF.